This T cell receptor beta chain was recovered during a study of T-cell reconstitution after alpha-beta-depleted transplantation in children. TCRbeta library preparation incorporated unique molecular identifiers. MiXCR, applied by TCRdb to the PCR reads, yields one record per CDR3 protein. The sample yields some 440,000 distinct CDR3 sequences, under 20% seen once. Overall study results and limits: It was reported that alpha-beta T cells came from several hundred expanded graft clones (about two months after transplant). The study traced high day-60 TCRbeta diversity in some patients to surviving recipient T cells and thymic progenitors.

The V end was cut by 2 bases, the J end by 7 bases, with 12 bases between. The germline CDR1 and CDR2 sequences are SGHRS and YFSETQ. The CDR3 runs to 14 residues. On this clonotype itself: Its antigen is undetermined.

The chain recombines TRBV5-1 with TRBJ2-2, with D perhaps matching TRBD1 (6 bases). The sample in question was PBMCs, mostly from graft donor cells, obtained 360 days after TCRalphabeta/CD19-depleted stem cell transplant. This clonotype was obtained from a boy in the first two years of life who had a stem cell transplant for Wiskott-Aldrich syndrome, so the T cells may come from the graft donor. The CDR3 DNA sequence: TGCGCCAGCAGCTTCGCAGGGGTCGTCGGGGAGCTGTTTTTT. It translates to CASSFAGVVGELFF.